Presented here are 15 T cell receptor beta chains from one specimen sequenced in a study of OX40 agonist ivuxolimab in advanced cancers. Receptor amplification or capture employed the immunoSEQ multiplex PCR assay. TCRdb obtained this table from immuneACCESS and retained in-frame rearrangements with V and J assigned. These tables miss some clones; where compared with another copy, unresolved V genes account for less than half of the shortfall, and the remainder is unexplained. The sample table holds about 88,000 clones, of which roughly 88% were seen once. About 4.1% of the sample goes to the ten largest clones. The material was CD4+ or CD8+ T cells sorted from blood, obtained in a trial of the OX40 agonist ivuxolimab. These receptors were obtained from an adult with an advanced solid tumor such as melanoma, head and neck, liver or kidney cancer.

This clone has more than one count but fewer than ten. The genes are TRBV28 and TRBJ2-2, with D possibly matching TRBD2 (5 bases). Germline V gene data show CDR1 as MDHEN and CDR2 as SYDVKM. The V end was cut by 3 bases, the J end by 1 base, with 12 bases between. This CDR3 has 16 residues. CDR3 sequence: CASSFWSGKNTGELFF. In DNA, the CDR3 is TGTGCCAGCAGTTTTTGGTCGGGAAAGAACACCGGGGAGCTGTTTTTT.

The chain combines TRBV30 with TRBJ1-1; weak D call: TRBD1 (5 bases). The V and J ends lost 3 bases and 7 bases respectively, with 15 bases between them. Germline lookup yields CDR1 GTSNPN and CDR2 SVGIG (reference sequence). This CDR3 is 13 amino acids long. The CDR3 here is CAWRGDFSDEAFF. CDR3 DNA sequence: TGTGCCTGGAGGGGGGACTTTTCGGATGAAGCTTTCTTT. Based on the CDR3 plus reference TRBV30 and TRBJ1-1, the full variable domain is SQTIHQWPATLVQPVGSPLSLECTVEGTSNPNLYWYRQAAGRGLQLLFYSVGIGQISSEVPQNLSASRPQDRQFILSSKKLLLSDSGFYLCAWRGDFSDEAFFGQGTRLTVV.

The chain's CDR3 is CASSDSSGSYEQYF. The CDR3, as DNA: TGCGCCAGCAGTGATTCCAGCGGGAGCTACGAGCAGTACTTC. This chain connects TRBV10-1 to TRBJ2-7; 8 nucleotides agree with TRBD2. The CDR3 totals 14 residues. From germline, CDR1 is WNHNN and CDR2 SYGVQD (reference sequence). The V segment lost 3 bases and the J segment 3 bases; nucleotides outside the gene matches: 4.

This clone was observed a few times. The V and J genes are TRBV7-6 and TRBJ2-7; 7 nucleotides agree with TRBD1. CDR1 is SGHVS, CDR2 FNYEAQ, per germline. Trimming at V came to 1 base and at J to 0 bases, leaving 3 bases not matched to a gene. The CDR3 is 15 residues long. The CDR3 sequence: CASSLVQGSSYEQYF. CDR3 DNA: TGTGCCAGCAGCTTAGTACAGGGGAGCTCCTACGAGCAGTACTTC.

This chain uses TRBV7-3 with TRBJ2-2, with TRBD1 matching over 7 bases. Germline loops: CDR1 SGHTA, CDR2 FQGTGA. The trim removed 4 bases at V and 7 bases at J, leaving 3 bases unmatched. This CDR3 spans 13 amino acids. This chain's CDR3 is CASSWDSSGELFF. CDR3 bases: TGTGCCAGCAGCTGGGACAGTAGCGGGGAGCTGTTTTTT.

V is TRBV28 and J is TRBJ1-2; D is perhaps TRBD1 (5 bases). Looked up from germline, CDR1 is MDHEN and CDR2 is SYDVKM. V lost 1 base to trimming and J lost 2 bases, with 11 bases between them. This CDR3 region has 15 residues. CDR3 nucleotide sequence: TGTGCCAGCAGTTTATCAGGGAATCTGAACTATGGCTACACCTTC. This gives the protein CASSLSGNLNYGYTF.

The chain couples TRBV9 to TRBJ2-5; a weak D match, TRBD1 (6 bases). The CDR3 spans 14 residues. CDR1 and CDR2 (germline): SGDLS, YYNGEE. V lost 0 bases and J lost 4, with 10 bases in between. As DNA, the CDR3 is TGTGCCAGCAGCGTAGGGCAGGGGCGAGAGACCCAGTACTTC. This translates into CASSVGQGRETQYF.

The chain links TRBV19 to TRBJ1-4; no reliable D call. V gave up 4 bases and J gave up 0 bases, with 9 bases separating them. Germline V gives CDR1 LNHDA, CDR2 SQIVND (reference sequence). The CDR3 contains 15 residues. The CDR3 reads CASSKTPATNEKLFF. CDR3 bases: TGTGCCAGTAGTAAAACACCCGCAACTAATGAAAAACTGTTTTTT.

This clone has more than one count but fewer than ten. The chain uses TRBV4-1 and TRBJ2-7; 16 nucleotides align to TRBD2. The V segment lost 5 bases and the J segment 6 bases; nucleotides outside the gene matches: 10. The CDR3 sequence is 17 residues long. Germline V CDR1 and CDR2: MGHRA, YSYEKL. The CDR3 is CASSWGLAGGPSVEQYF. The CDR3, as DNA: TGCGCCAGCAGCTGGGGACTAGCGGGAGGGCCTTCCGTCGAGCAGTACTTC.

The chain has TRBV7-9 and TRBJ2-7; 10 bases map to TRBD1. Germline V lookup: CDR1 SEHNR, CDR2 FQNEAQ (reference sequence). V dropped 5 bases and J dropped 2; count of bases not matched to a gene: 9. The CDR3 runs to 16 residues. The CDR3 sequence: CASSPRDRGITYEQYF. CDR3 DNA: TGTGCCAGCAGCCCACGGGACAGGGGCATCACCTACGAGCAGTACTTC.

The rearrangement joins TRBV9 to TRBJ2-3; D remains unclear. This CDR3 is built from 15 residues. CDR1 is SGDLS, CDR2 YYNGEE, per germline. V was clipped by 0 bases and J by 3 bases, with 11 bases between them. CDR3 loop: CASSVVGNPTDTQYF. DNA of the CDR3: TGTGCCAGCAGCGTAGTTGGGAACCCGACAGATACGCAGTATTTT.

V usage is TRBV25-1 and J usage is TRBJ2-5; D is possibly TRBD2 (6 bases). This CDR3 is 14 amino acids long. CDR1 is MGHDK and CDR2 is SYGVNS in the germline V gene. The ends were cut back, 5 bases at V and 5 bases at J, with 15 bases in the middle. The CDR3 DNA reads TGTGCCAGCAGTTCGGAGGGTGTGAGGGAGACCCAGTACTTC. Translated: CASSSEGVRETQYF. The full variable domain, in which reference TRBV25-1 and TRBJ2-5 provide the parts outside the CDR3, is EADIYQTPRYLVIGTGKKITLECSQTMGHDKMYWYQQDPGMELHLIHYSYGVNSTEKGDLSSESTVSRIRTEHFPLTLESARPSHTSQYLCASSSEGVRETQYFGPGTRLLVL.

This clone was seen only once. The chain joins TRBV10-3 to TRBJ2-5; D is undetermined. The CDR3 spans 13 residues. The ends were cut back, 6 bases at V and 5 bases at J, with 13 bases in the middle. Germline lookup yields CDR1 ENHRY and CDR2 SYGVKD. The CDR3 loop is CAIRGAIQETQYF. CDR3 nucleotide sequence: TGTGCCATCAGGGGTGCCATACAGGAGACCCAGTACTTC.

The V call is TRBV5-5, the J call TRBJ2-7; 10 bases fit TRBD2. The junction had 12 bases not matched to a gene; V was cut back by 4 bases and J by 5 bases. The CDR3 sequence is 16 residues long. From germline, CDR1 is SGHKS and CDR2 YYEKEE (reference sequence). The CDR3 nucleotides are TGTGCCAGCAGCCCGCTAATAGCGGGAGGAATGGACGAGCAGTACTTC. This encodes CASSPLIAGGMDEQYF.

This clone was found once. This chain links TRBV18 with TRBJ2-7, with D possibly called TRBD1 or TRBD2 (5 bases each). Germline CDR1 and CDR2: KGHSH and LQKENI. V shed 2 bases and J shed 3 bases, with 14 bases lying between them. CDR3 length: 15 residues. Here the CDR3 DNA reads TGTGCCAGCTCACCAGATGGGACGGGCGTCTACGAGCAGTACTTC. As protein: CASSPDGTGVYEQYF.